Listed here are 11 T cell receptor beta chains from one sample, sequenced in a study of T cell responses to AZD1222 COVID-19 vaccine. Clones were read by immunoSEQ multiplex PCR, and TCRdb kept only the in-frame ones, dropping some. The sample shows 90,000 to 120,000 clones, about 93% of them seen only once. The sequencing here drew on peripheral blood, taken on day 0 of AZD1222 vaccination. The receptors shown here come from an adult in good health.

V gene TRBV12-3 or TRBV12-4 combines with J gene TRBJ2-7, with D hard to call. V was pared by 5 bases and J by 7 bases, with 9 bases between. The CDR3 totals 11 residues. The CDR3 DNA sequence: TGTGCCAGCAGTGCCCGCTGGGAGCAGTACTTC. Translating it yields CASSARWEQYF.

The V and J genes are TRBV9 and TRBJ1-3, with D hard to call. Germline V lookup: CDR1 SGDLS, CDR2 YYNGEE. The V end was cut by 2 bases, the J end by 2 bases, with 17 bases between. The CDR3 totals 17 residues. The CDR3 sequence is CASSVDTTAGTGNTIYF. CDR3 bases: TGTGCCAGCAGCGTCGACACGACCGCGGGAACTGGAAACACCATATATTTT.

V gene TRBV6-4 combines with J gene TRBJ2-5; tentatively, D is TRBD2 (6 bases). V lost 3 bases and J 5 bases, leaving 16 bases between the germline ends. Germline V gene data show CDR1 as MRHNA and CDR2 as SNTAGT. This CDR3 comprises 15 residues. The CDR3 protein is CASSEFGGESETQYF. The CDR3 DNA is TGTGCCAGCAGTGAATTTGGAGGGGAGTCGGAGACCCAGTACTTC.

V gene TRBV6-5 combines with J gene TRBJ2-5; 11 positions match TRBD2. Germline values: CDR1 MNHEY, CDR2 SVGAGI. CDR3 length equals 14 residues. V lost 6 bases and J lost 5; bases outside the gene matches: 5. CDR3: CASRVAGGLETQYF. In DNA, the CDR3 is TGTGCCAGCAGAGTAGCGGGGGGGCTGGAGACCCAGTACTTC.

The J gene is TRBJ1-3, the V gene TRBV19; TRBD1 matches at 7 bases. CDR3 size: 15 residues. J gave up 0 bases and V 5 bases, and 4 bases lay outside the gene matches. Germline loops: CDR1 LNHDA, CDR2 SQIVND (reference sequence). CDR3 sequence reads: CASSVDRRSGNTIYF. The CDR3 DNA sequence: TGTGCCAGTAGTGTGGACAGGCGCTCTGGAAACACCATATATTTT.

This clone is deemed medium-sized. This chain joins TRBV13 and TRBJ1-3, with D possibly TRBD1 on 5 matching bases. Germline values: CDR1 PRHDT, CDR2 FYEKMQ (reference sequence). V was trimmed by 5 bases and J by 0 bases, leaving 14 bases between them. This CDR3 is 16 amino acids long. CDR3 nucleotides: TGTGCCAGCAGCATCGGGGACCGAAGCTCTGGAAACACCATATATTTT. Translation gives CASSIGDRSSGNTIYF.

This clone showed up just a few times. V and J are TRBV7-2 and TRBJ2-2; D uncertain. Per the germline V gene, CDR1 is SGHTA and CDR2 is FQGNSA. Trimming removed 2 bases from V and 1 base from J, with 5 bases in between. The CDR3 length is 14 residues. The CDR3 DNA is TGTGCCAGCAGCTTAAATATGAACACCGGGGAGCTGTTTTTT. It yields the protein CASSLNMNTGELFF.

The chain combines TRBV9 with TRBJ1-1, with TRBD1 identical over 10 bases. Losses at the gene ends were 3 bases for V and 6 bases for J; bases not matched to a gene: 5. CDR1 is SGDLS, CDR2 YYNGEE, per germline. This CDR3 has 14 residues. In nucleotides, the CDR3 is TGTGCCAGCAGCGCGGGACAGGGGTACGCTGAAGCTTTCTTT. Amino acids: CASSAGQGYAEAFF.

The chain joins TRBV5-1 to TRBJ1-3, with unresolved D. Germline loops: CDR1 SGHRS, CDR2 YFSETQ. With 4 bases removed from V and 1 base from J, the gap between germline ends came to 9 bases. CDR3 length: 14 residues. Here the CDR3 reads CASSPTESGNTIYF. The CDR3 bases are TGCGCCAGCAGCCCGACGGAATCTGGAAACACCATATATTTT.

Details on this clone: This CDR3 is also generated by other DNA sequences in the sample. The CDR3 reads CASSFQGGYGYTF. DNA for the CDR3: TGTGCCAGCAGTTTCCAGGGGGGCTATGGCTACACCTTC. The gene calls are TRBV27 and TRBJ1-2; 7 bases are shared with TRBD1. After removal of 3 bases from V and 4 bases from J, the junction contained 2 bases not matched to a gene. The CDR3 consists of 13 residues. The germline gives CDR1 MNHEY, CDR2 SMNVEV (reference sequence).

V gene TRBV4-2 combines with J gene TRBJ2-5; the match to TRBD2 covers 8 bases. The CDR3 has 19 amino acids. In germline, CDR1 is LGHNA, CDR2 YNFKEQ. V lost 0 bases and J lost 5; bases outside the gene matches: 17. In DNA, the CDR3 is TGTGCCAGCAGCCAAGAGTCTCAGGGCGGGGGGACGGTTGCGGAGACCCAGTACTTC. As protein: CASSQESQGGGTVAETQYF.